This TCR beta chain comes out of a study of CD8+ T cells in alopecia areata. RNA, once extracted, was reverse transcribed into cDNA for use as the sequencing template. Measured with immunoSEQ multiplex PCR; TCRdb has only the in-frame clones, and not every one. Among tens of thousands of clones listed, 29% were seen once. Documented treatment: oral pan-JAK inhibitor, 5-10 mg twice daily. This clone was picked up many times. Trimming took off 0 bases at V and 8 bases at J, with 14 bases between the two ends. In germline, CDR1 is MNHEY, CDR2 SMNVEV (reference sequence). CDR3 length: 15 amino acids. This sequence originates from a human donor with alopecia areata. The input for sequencing was CD8+ T cells sorted from blood, taken at week 4, from a patient treated with tofacitinib. The V and J genes are TRBV27 and TRBJ2-1, with D tentatively TRBD2 (7 bases). The CDR3 loop is CASSLSPGGRDEQFF. The CDR3 DNA is TGTGCCAGCAGTTTATCTCCGGGGGGCAGGGATGAGCAGTTCTTC.